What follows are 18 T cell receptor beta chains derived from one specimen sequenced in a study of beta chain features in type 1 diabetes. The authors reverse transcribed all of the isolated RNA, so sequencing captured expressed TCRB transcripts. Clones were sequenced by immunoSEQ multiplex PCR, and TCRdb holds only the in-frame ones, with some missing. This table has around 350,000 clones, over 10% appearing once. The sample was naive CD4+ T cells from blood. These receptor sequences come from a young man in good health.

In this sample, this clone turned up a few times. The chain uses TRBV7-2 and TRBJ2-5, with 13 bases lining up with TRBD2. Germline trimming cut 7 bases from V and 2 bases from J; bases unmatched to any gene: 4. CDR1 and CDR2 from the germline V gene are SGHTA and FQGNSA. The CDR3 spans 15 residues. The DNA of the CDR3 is TGTGCCAGCACCCTGGGACTAGCGGGGCAAGAGACCCAGTACTTC. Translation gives CASTLGLAGQETQYF.

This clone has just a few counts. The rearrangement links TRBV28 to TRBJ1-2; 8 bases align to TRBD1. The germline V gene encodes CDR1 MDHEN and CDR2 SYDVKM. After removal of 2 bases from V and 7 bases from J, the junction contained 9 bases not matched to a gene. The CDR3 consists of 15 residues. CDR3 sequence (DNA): TGTGCCAGCAGTTTACAAGTCAGGGGGCGGAGTGGCTACACCTTC. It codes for CASSLQVRGRSGYTF.

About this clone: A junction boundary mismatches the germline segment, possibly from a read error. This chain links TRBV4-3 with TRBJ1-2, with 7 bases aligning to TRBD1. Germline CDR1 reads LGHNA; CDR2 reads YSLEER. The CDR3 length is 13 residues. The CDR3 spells CASSQDGVRGKAF. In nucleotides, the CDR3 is TGCGCCAGCAGCCAAGATGGGGTCAGGGGGAAAGCCTTC.

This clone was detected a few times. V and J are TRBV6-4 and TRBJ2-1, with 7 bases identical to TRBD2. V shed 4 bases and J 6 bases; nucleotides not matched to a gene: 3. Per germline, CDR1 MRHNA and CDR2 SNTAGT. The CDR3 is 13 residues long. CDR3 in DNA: TGTGCCAGCAGTGTACAGCGGGGCAATGAGCAGTTCTTC. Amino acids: CASSVQRGNEQFF.

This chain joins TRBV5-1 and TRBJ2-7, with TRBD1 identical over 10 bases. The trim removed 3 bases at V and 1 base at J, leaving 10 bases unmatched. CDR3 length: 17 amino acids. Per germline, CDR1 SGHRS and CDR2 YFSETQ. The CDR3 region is CASSSRDRGERSYEQYF. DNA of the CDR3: TGCGCCAGCAGCTCACGGGACAGGGGAGAAAGATCCTACGAGCAGTACTTC.

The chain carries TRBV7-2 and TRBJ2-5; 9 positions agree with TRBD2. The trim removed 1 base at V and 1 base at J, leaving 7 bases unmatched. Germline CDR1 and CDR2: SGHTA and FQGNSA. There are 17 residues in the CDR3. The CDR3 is CASSLEAAGGGQETQYF. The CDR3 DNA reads TGTGCCAGCAGCTTAGAAGCAGCGGGAGGCGGCCAAGAGACCCAGTACTTC.

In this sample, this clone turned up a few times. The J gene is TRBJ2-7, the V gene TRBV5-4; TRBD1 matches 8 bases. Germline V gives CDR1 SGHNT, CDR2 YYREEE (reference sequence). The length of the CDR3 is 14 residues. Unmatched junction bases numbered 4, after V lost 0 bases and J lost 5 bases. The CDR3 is CASSLARGLNEQYF. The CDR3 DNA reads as TGTGCCAGCAGCTTGGCCAGGGGGCTCAACGAGCAGTACTTC.

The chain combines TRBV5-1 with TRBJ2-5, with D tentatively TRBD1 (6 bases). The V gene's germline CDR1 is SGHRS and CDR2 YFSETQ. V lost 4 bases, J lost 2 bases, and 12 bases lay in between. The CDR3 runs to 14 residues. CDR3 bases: TGCGCCAGCAGCCCACAGGGTATACAAGAGACCCAGTACTTC. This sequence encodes CASSPQGIQETQYF.

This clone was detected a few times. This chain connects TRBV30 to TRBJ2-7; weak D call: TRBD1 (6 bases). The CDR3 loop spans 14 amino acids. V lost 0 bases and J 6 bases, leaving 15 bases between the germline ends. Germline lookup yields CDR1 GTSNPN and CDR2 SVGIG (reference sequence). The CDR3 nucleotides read TGTGCCTGGAGTGTAAATCACAGGGCCTCCGAGCAGTACTTC. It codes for CAWSVNHRASEQYF.

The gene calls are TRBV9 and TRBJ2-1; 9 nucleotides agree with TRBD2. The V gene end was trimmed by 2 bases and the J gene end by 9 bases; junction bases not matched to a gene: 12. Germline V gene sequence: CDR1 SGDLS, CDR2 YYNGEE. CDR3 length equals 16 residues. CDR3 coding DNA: TGTGCCAGCAGCGTCTTAGCGGGGGCAGCCGGGGCTGAGCAGTTCTTC. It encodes CASSVLAGAAGAEQFF.

Here the CDR3 DNA reads TGTGCCAGCAGTGCCACTAGCAATGAGCAGTTCTTC. Translation: CASSATSNEQFF. The V and J genes are TRBV6-6 and TRBJ2-1; maybe TRBD2 (5 bases). The V and J ends lost 5 bases and 6 bases respectively, with 8 bases between them. This CDR3 contains 12 residues. In germline, CDR1 is MNHNY, CDR2 SVGAGI (reference sequence).

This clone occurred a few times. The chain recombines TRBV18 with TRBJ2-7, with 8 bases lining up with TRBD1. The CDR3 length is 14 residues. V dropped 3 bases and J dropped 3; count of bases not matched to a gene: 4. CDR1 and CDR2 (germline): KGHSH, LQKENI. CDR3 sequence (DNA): TGTGCCAGCTCACCCGGACAGGGTTACTACGAGCAGTACTTC. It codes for CASSPGQGYYEQYF.

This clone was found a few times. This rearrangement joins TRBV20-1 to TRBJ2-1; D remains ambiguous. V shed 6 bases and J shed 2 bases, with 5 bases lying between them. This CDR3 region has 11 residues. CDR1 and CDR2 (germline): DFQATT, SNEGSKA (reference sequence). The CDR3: CSAPAYNEQFF. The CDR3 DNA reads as TGCAGTGCCCCTGCCTACAATGAGCAGTTCTTC.

The CDR3 sequence is CASSLQIGSEAFF. The DNA of the CDR3 is TGTGCCAGCAGCTTACAAATCGGGTCTGAAGCTTTCTTT. V gene TRBV7-2 combines with J gene TRBJ1-1; no clear D. Trimming stripped 2 bases from V and 6 bases from J, with 10 bases between. The CDR3 consists of 13 residues. CDR1 and CDR2 (germline): SGHTA, FQGNSA.

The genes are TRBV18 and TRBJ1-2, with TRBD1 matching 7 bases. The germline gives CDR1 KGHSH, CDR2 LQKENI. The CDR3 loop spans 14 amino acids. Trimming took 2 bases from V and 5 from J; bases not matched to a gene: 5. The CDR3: CASSPWETGYGYTF. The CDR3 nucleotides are TGTGCCAGCTCACCATGGGAGACAGGGTATGGCTACACCTTC. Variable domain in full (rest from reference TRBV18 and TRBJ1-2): NAGVMQNPRHLVRRRGQEARLRCSPMKGHSHVYWYRQLPEEGLKFMVYLQKENIIDESGMPKERFSAEFPKEGPSILRIQQVVRGDSAAYFCASSPWETGYGYTFGSGTRLTVV.

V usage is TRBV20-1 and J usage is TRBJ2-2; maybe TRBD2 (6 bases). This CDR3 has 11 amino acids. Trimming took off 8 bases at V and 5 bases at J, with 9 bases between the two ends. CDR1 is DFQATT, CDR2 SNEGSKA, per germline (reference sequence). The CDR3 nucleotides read TGCAGTTTGGGGAGGACCGGGGAGCTGTTTTTT. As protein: CSLGRTGELFF.

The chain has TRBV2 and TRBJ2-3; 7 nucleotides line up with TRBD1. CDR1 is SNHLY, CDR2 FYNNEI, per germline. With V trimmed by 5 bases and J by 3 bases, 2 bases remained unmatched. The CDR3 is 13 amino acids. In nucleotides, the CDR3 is TGTGCCAGCAGTCCACAGGGGACAGATACGCAGTATTTT. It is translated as CASSPQGTDTQYF.

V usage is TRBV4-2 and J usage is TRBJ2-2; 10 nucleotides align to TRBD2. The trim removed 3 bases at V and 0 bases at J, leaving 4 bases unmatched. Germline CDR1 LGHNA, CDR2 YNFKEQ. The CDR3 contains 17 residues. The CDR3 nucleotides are TGTGCCAGCAGCCATCAACTAGCGGGGTCGAACACCGGGGAGCTGTTTTTT. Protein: CASSHQLAGSNTGELFF.